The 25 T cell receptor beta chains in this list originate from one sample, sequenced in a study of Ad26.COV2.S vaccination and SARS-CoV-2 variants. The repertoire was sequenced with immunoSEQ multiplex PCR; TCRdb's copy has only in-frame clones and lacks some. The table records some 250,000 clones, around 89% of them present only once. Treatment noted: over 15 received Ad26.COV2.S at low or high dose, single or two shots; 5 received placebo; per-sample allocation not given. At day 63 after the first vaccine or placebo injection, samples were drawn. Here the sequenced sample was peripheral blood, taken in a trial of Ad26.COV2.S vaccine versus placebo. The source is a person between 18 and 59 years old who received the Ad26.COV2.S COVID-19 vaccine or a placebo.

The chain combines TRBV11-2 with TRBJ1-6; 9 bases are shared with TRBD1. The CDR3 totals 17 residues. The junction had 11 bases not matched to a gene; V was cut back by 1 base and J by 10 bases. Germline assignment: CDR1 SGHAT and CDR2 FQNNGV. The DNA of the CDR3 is TGTGCCAGCAGCTTAGGGGGACAGGGCCCTTTGAGGTCACCCCTCCACTTT. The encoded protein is CASSLGGQGPLRSPLHF.

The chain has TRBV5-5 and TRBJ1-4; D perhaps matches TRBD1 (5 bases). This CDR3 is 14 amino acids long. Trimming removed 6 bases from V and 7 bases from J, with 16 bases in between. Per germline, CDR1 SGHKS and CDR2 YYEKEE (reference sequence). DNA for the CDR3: TGTGCCAGCACCAGGGACCCCGGGGGTGAAAAACTGTTTTTT. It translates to CASTRDPGGEKLFF.

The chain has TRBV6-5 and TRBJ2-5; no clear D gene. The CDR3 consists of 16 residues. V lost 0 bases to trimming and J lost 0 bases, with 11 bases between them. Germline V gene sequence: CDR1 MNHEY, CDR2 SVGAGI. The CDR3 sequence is CASSYSQSLNQETQYF. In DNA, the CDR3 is TGTGCCAGCAGTTACTCGCAGTCATTGAACCAAGAGACCCAGTACTTC.

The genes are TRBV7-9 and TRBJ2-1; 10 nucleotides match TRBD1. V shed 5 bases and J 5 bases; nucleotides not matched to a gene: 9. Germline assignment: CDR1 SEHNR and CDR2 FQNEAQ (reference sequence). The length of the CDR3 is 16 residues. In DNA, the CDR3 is TGTGCCAGCAGCGCCCCCCGACAGGGGGCAAACAATGAGCAGTTCTTC. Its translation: CASSAPRQGANNEQFF.

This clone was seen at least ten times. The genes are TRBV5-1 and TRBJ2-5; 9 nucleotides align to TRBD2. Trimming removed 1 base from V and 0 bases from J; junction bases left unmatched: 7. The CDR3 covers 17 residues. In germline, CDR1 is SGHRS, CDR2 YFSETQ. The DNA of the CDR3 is TGCGCCAGCAGCTTGAGGGCTAGCGGGGACTACCAAGAGACCCAGTACTTC. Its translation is CASSLRASGDYQETQYF. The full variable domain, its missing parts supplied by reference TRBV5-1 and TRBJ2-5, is KAGVTQTPRYLIKTRGQQVTLSCSPISGHRSVSWYQQTPGQGLQFLFEYFSETQRNKGNFPGRFSGRQFSNSRSEMNVSTLELGDSALYLCASSLRASGDYQETQYFGPGTRLLVL.

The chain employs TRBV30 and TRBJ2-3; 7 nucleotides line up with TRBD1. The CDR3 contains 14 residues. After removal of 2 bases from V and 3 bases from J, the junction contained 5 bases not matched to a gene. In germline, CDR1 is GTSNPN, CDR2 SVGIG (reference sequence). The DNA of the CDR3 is TGTGCCTGGAGTCAGACAGGGTGGACAGATACGCAGTATTTT. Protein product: CAWSQTGWTDTQYF.

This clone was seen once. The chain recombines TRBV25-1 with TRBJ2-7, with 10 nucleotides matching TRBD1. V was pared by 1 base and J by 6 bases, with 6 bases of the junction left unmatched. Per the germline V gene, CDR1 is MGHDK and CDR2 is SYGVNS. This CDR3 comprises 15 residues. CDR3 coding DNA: TGTGCCAGCAGTGAATTAGACAGGGGGCCCGGCGAGCAGTACTTC. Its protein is CASSELDRGPGEQYF.

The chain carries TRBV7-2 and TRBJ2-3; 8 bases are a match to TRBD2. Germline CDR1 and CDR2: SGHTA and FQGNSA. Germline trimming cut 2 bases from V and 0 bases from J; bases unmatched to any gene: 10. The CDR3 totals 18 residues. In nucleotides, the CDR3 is TGTGCCAGCAGCTTATGGGGTGGCGGGGGGCCTAGCACAGATACGCAGTATTTT. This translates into CASSLWGGGGPSTDTQYF.

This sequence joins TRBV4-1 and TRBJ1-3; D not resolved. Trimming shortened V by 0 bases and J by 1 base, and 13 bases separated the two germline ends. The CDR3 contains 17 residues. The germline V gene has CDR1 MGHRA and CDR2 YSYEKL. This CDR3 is CASSQEKGGFSGNTIYF. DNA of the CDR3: TGCGCCAGCAGCCAAGAAAAAGGAGGCTTTTCTGGAAACACCATATATTTT.

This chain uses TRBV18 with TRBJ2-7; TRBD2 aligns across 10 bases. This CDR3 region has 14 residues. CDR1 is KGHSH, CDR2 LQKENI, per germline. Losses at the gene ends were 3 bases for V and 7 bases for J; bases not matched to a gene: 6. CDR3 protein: CASSPVLAGGEQYF. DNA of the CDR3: TGTGCCAGCTCACCCGTGTTAGCGGGAGGTGAGCAGTACTTC.

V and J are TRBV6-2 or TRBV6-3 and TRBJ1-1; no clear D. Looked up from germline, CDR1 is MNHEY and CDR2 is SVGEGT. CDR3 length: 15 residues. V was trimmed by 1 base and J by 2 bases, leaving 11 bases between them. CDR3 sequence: CASSYWEAGNTEAFF. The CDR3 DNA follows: TGTGCCAGCAGTTACTGGGAGGCGGGAAACACTGAAGCTTTCTTT.

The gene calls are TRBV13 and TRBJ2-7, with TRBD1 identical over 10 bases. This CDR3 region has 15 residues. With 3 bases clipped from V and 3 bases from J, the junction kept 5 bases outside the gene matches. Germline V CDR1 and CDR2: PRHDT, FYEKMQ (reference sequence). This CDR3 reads CASSFGTGVNYEQYF. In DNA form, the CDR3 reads TGTGCCAGCAGCTTTGGGACAGGGGTAAACTACGAGCAGTACTTC.

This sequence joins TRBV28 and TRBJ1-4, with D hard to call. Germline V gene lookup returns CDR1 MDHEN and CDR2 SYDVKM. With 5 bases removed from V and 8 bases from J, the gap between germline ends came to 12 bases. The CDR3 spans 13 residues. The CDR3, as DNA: TGTGCCAGCAGTCCCCCTCGGGAGGAAAAACTGTTTTTT. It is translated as CASSPPREEKLFF.

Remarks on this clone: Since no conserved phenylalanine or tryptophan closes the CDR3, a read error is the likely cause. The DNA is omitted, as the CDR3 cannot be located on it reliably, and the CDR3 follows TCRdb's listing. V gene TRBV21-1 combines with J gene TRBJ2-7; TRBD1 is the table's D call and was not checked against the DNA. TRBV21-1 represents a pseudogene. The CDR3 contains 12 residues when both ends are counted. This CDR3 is CASSPQWTGPPL.

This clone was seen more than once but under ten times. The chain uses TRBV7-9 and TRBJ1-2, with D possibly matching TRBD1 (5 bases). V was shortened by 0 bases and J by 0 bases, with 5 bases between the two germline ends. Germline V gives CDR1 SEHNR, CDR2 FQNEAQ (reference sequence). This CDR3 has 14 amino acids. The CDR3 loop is CASSLAGANYGYTF. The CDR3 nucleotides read TGTGCCAGCAGCTTAGCAGGGGCTAACTATGGCTACACCTTC.

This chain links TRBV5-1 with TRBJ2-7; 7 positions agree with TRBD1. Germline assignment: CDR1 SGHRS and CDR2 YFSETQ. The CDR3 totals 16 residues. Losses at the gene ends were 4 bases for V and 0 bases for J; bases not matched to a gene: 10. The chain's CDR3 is CASSLGPTGSSYEQYF. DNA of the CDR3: TGCGCCAGCAGCCTCGGTCCGACAGGGAGCTCCTACGAGCAGTACTTC.

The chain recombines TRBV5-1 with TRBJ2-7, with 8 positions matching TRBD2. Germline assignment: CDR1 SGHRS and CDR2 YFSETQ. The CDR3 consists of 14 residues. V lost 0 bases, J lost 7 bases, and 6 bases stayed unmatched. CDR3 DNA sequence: TGCGCCAGCAGCTTGGGAGCGGGGGCCTGGGAGCAGTACTTC. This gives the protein CASSLGAGAWEQYF.

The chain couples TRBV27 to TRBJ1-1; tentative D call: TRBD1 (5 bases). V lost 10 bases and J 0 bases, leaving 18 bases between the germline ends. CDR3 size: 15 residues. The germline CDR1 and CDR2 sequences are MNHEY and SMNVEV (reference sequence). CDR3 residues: CATLRQSLMNTEAFF. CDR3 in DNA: TGTGCCACCTTGAGACAGTCTTTGATGAACACTGAAGCTTTCTTT.

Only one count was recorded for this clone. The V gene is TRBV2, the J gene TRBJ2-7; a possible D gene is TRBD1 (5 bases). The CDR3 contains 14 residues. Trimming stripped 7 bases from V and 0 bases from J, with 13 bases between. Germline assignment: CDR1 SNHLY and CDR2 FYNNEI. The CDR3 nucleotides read TGTGCCAGCAAACCAGGGATTAGCTCCTACGAGCAGTACTTC. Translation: CASKPGISSYEQYF.

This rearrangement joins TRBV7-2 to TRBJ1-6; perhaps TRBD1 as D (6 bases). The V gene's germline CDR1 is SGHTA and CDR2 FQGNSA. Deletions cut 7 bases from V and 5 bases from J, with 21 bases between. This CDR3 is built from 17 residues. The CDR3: CASTQLSAGHNNSPLHF. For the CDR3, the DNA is TGTGCCAGCACCCAGCTTAGTGCGGGACATAATAATTCACCCCTCCACTTT.

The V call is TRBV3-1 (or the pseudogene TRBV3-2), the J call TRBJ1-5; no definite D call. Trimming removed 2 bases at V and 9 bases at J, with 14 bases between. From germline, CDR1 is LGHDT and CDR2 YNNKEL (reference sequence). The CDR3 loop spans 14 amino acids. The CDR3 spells CASSQLYPLAPQHF. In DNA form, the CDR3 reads TGTGCCAGCAGCCAATTGTATCCGTTAGCGCCCCAGCATTTT.

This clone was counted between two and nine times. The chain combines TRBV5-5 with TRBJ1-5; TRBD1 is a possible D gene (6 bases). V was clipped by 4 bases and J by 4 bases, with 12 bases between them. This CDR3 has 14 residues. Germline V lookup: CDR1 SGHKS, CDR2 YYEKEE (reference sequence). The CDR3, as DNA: TGTGCCAGCAGCGACGACAGGCTAAATCAGCCCCAGCATTTT. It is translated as CASSDDRLNQPQHF.

DNA of the CDR3: TGTGCCAGCAGTTACTCGGCGGCAGCCACCCCTTACGAGCAGTACTTC. This codes for CASSYSAAATPYEQYF. V usage is TRBV6-5 and J usage is TRBJ2-7; D is uncertain. The CDR3 covers 16 residues. V lost 0 bases to trimming and J lost 4 bases, with 16 bases between them. CDR1 and CDR2 (germline): MNHEY, SVGAGI.

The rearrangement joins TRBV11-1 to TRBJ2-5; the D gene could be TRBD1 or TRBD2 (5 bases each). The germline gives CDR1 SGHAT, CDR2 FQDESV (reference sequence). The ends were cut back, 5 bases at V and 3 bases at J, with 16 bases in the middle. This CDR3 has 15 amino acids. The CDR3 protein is CASSRNPGTEETQYF. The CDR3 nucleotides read TGTGCCAGCAGCCGGAACCCCGGGACCGAAGAGACCCAGTACTTC.

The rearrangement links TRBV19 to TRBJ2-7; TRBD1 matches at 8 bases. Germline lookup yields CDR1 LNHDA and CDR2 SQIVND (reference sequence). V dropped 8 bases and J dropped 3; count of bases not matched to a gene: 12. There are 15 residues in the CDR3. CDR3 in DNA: TGTGCCAGTTGCCGCGACAGGGGAGGTTACTACGAGCAGTACTTC. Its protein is CASCRDRGGYYEQYF.